Sequencing of this TCR beta chain was carried out in a study of blood T cell repertoires in COVID-19 (dated by TCRdb to 2018 to 2021). With respect to the entire study: Collaborator samples came from the United States, Italy and Spain and covered acute and convalescent phases of COVID-19. The prospective study material was composed of cDNA or gDNA derived from T cells, B-cell-depleted T cells, or PBMCs. Subjects who had been exposed to COVID-19, were actively infected with it, or had recovered from it provided the deeply sampled blood TCRbeta repertoires that made up the dataset. The repertoires were made available in a free public database intended to serve as a resource for research on the immune response to SARS-CoV-2. Samples were obtained from the ongoing ImmuneRACE study (first 160 participants) and from 950 to 1,500 subjects provided by 6 global collaborators. Nearly every sample came with metadata listing a de-identified subject ID, COVID-19 status, age in years and sex. Where available, HLA class I and class II types were obtained from metadata supplied by the sample provider rather than from assay-based typing. Results and caveats for the whole study, not just this receptor: Clinical and demographic metadata were provided uncurated, with the amount varying by source and participant.

From the germline V gene, CDR1 is SGDLS and CDR2 is YYNGEE. V is trimmed back by 0 bases and J by 2 bases, and the junction contains 5 bases that no gene match accounts for. Including cysteine and phenylalanine, the CDR3 has 15 amino acids. Only CDR3 DNA is held: 45 bases, read in frame from base 1. In Seattle, one collaborating source enrolled patients while the infection was active and tracked those patients longitudinally over the course of disease. Collaborating institutions collected whole blood in K2EDTA tubes following their own protocols. Collaborator samples were shipped for TCRbeta analysis as frozen whole blood, isolated PBMCs, or DNA extracted from either sample type. This clone was detected ten times or more. Its antigen specificity is not known. Base qualities are not provided; no much larger clone lies one nucleotide away. TCRbeta CDR3 regions were amplified from genomic DNA using the immunoSEQ Assay, a bias-controlled multiplex PCR. Per the original workflow: The number of nucleated cells in each sample was estimated by amplification of reference gene primers within the assay. To quantify the absolute abundance of each unique TCRbeta CDR3 rearrangement, sequence reads were collapsed and filtered. Productive Simpson clonality was computed per sample as the square root of Simpson's diversity index over productive rearrangements. The clones in this table, taken by TCRdb from immuneACCESS, are in-frame only. Not every clone is retained; where verified, under half of the shortfall comes from an unresolved V gene, and the cause of the rest is unknown. Clone size and V and J calls were adopted from that table, with D and trimming inferred from the DNA. A total of 160,000 or so clones appear in this sample, around 84% of them only once. Around 5% of the sample is in the top ten clones.

This TCR derives from a woman between 45 and 65 years old with COVID-19, enrolled during active disease. Sequenced material: peripheral blood. The chain employs TRBV9 and TRBJ2-7; 7 middle bases align to TRBD1. The bases are TGTGCCAGCAGCGTAGGGGGGACAGCGACCTACGAGCAGTACTTC. It translates to CASSVGGTATYEQYF.